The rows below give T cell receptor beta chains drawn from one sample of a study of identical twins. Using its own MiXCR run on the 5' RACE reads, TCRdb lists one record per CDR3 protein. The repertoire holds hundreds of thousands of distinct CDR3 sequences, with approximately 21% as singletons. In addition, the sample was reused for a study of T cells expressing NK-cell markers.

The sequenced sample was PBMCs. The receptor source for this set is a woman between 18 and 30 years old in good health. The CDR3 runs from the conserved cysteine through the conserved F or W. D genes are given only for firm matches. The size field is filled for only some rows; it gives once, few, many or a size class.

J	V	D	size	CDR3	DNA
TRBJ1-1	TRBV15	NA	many	CASEGFPGTEAFF	TGTGCCTCCGAAGGGTTCCCGGGCACTGAAGCTTTCTTT
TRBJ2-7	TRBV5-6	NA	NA	CASSLPFFNEQYF	TGTGCCAGCAGCTTGCCTTTTTTCAACGAGCAGTACTTC
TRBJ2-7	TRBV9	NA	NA	CASSVVYSSYEQYF	TGTGCCAGCAGCGTAGTTTACAGCTCCTACGAGCAGTACTTC
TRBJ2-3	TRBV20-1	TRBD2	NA	CSARDLAGILTDTQYF	TGCAGTGCTAGAGACCTAGCGGGGATCCTCACAGATACGCAGTATTTT
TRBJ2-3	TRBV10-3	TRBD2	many	CAIKGLAGEDTQYF	TGTGCCATCAAGGGCCTAGCGGGGGAAGATACGCAGTATTTT
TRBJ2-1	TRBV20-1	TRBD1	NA	CSARDRVFFNEQFF	TGCAGTGCCCGGGACAGGGTGTTCTTCAATGAGCAGTTCTTC
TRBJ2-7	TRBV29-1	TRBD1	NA	CSVPWTGGEQYF	TGCAGCGTTCCTTGGACAGGAGGAGAGCAGTACTTC
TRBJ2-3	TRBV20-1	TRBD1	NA	CSARGTGGMGDTQYF	TGCAGTGCTAGAGGGACAGGGGGAATGGGAGATACGCAGTATTTT
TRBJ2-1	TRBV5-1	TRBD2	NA	CASSFGLAGVGYNEQFF	TGCGCCAGCAGCTTCGGACTAGCGGGAGTAGGGTACAATGAGCAGTTCTTC
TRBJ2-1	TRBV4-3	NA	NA	CASSQGGAETQFF	TGCGCCAGCAGCCAAGGAGGTGCCGAGACACAGTTCTTC
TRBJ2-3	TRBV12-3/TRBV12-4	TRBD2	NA	CASSLEGLALTDTQYF	TGTGCCAGCAGCCTGGAGGGACTAGCCCTCACAGATACGCAGTATTTT
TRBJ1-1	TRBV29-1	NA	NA	CSVLTGRNTEAFF	TGCAGCGTTTTGACCGGACGGAACACTGAAGCTTTCTTT
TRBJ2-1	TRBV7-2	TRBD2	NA	CASSYSGTSGRRDEQFF	TGTGCCAGCAGCTACTCCGGGACTAGCGGGAGGAGGGATGAGCAGTTCTTC
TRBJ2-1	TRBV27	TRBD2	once	CASSSGTSGGAGYEQFF	TGTGCCAGCAGTTCCGGGACTAGCGGGGGGGCCGGGTATGAGCAGTTCTTC
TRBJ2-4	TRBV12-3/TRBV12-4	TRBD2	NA	CASRLAGGHGAKNIQYF	TGTGCCAGCAGACTAGCGGGGGGGCACGGGGCCAAAAACATTCAGTACTTC
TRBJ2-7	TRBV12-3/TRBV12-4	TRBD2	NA	CASSQFRWASGSGEQYF	TGTGCCAGCAGTCAGTTTAGGTGGGCTAGCGGGAGCGGTGAGCAGTACTTC
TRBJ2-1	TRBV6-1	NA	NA	CASSLPLAREQFF	TGTGCCAGCTCCCTCCCGTTAGCCCGTGAGCAGTTCTTC
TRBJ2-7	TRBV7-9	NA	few	CAIPARTRDEQYF	TGTGCCATACCTGCCCGGACGCGGGACGAGCAGTACTTC
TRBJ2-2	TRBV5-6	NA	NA	CASSPDASNTGELFF	TGTGCCAGCAGCCCCGACGCTTCTAACACCGGGGAGCTGTTTTTT
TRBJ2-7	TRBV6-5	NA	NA	CASSYSGALYF	TGTGCCAGCAGTTACTCGGGGGCGCTGTACTTC
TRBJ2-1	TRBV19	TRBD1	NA	CASSTRTGSISYNEQFF	TGTGCCAGTAGTACTAGGACAGGGTCCATCTCCTACAATGAGCAGTTCTTC
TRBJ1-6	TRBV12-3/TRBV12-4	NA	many	CASSFSPSSPLHF	TGTGCCAGCAGTTTTTCCCCTAGTTCACCCCTCCACTTT
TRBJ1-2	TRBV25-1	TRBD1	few	CASSMHGRGQDYGYTF	TGTGCCAGCAGCATGCATGGCAGGGGGCAGGACTATGGCTACACCTTC
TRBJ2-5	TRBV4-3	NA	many	CASSQAWGGASTYQETQYF	TGCGCCAGCAGCCAAGCATGGGGGGGGGCATCCACATATCAAGAGACCCAGTACTTC
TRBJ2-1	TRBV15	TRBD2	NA	CATSVGLAGHNEQFF	TGTGCCACCAGCGTGGGACTAGCGGGACACAATGAGCAGTTCTTC
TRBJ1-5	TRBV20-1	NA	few	CSAASQSKGQPQHF	TGCAGTGCTGCCTCACAGTCCAAAGGTCAGCCCCAGCATTTT
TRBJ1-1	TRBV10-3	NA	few	CATGGAGNTEAFF	TGTGCCACCGGGGGGGCCGGGAACACTGAAGCTTTCTTT
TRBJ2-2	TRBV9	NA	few	CASSVPGSRELFF	TGTGCCAGCAGCGTACCAGGATCCCGGGAGCTGTTTTTT
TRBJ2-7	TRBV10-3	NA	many	CAISSGDSYEQYF	TGTGCCATCTCCTCAGGGGACTCCTACGAGCAGTACTTC
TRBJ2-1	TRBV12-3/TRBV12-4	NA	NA	CASTPFIGWEQFF	TGTGCCAGCACCCCCTTTATAGGGTGGGAGCAGTTCTTC
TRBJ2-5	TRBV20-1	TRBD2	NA	CSAREGGLAGGETQYF	TGCAGTGCTAGAGAAGGAGGGCTAGCGGGAGGAGAGACCCAGTACTTC
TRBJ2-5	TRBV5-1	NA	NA	CASSLTAGKETQYF	TGCGCCAGCAGCTTGACTGCGGGAAAGGAGACCCAGTACTTC
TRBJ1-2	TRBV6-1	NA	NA	CAASSRGRLRVSGYTF	TGTGCCGCCAGCAGTCGTGGTCGCCTGAGGGTCTCTGGCTACACCTTC
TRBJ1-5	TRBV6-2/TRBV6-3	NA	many	CASSYVGSDQPQHF	TGTGCCAGCAGTTACGTGGGCAGCGATCAGCCCCAGCATTTT
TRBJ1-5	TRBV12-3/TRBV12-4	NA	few	CASSAQDQPQHF	TGTGCCAGCAGTGCCCAGGATCAGCCCCAGCATTTT
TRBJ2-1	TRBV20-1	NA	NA	CSARDPLVPYNEQFF	TGCAGTGCTAGAGACCCCCTAGTTCCCTACAATGAGCAGTTCTTC
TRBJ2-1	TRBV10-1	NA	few	CASSESLVRRDSYNEQFF	TGCGCCAGCAGTGAGTCTCTGGTGAGGCGGGACTCCTACAATGAGCAGTTCTTC
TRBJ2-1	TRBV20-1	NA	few	CSAPERAGYNEQFF	TGCAGTGCACCGGAGCGGGCCGGCTACAATGAGCAGTTCTTC
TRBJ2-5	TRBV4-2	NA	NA	CASSLSSAETETQYF	TGTGCCAGCAGCCTCAGCTCCGCAGAAACAGAGACCCAGTACTTC
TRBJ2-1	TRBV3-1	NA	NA	CASSLPGLGANEQFF	TGTGCCAGCAGTTTGCCGGGACTGGGGGCCAATGAGCAGTTCTTC
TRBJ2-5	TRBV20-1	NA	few	CSASSIGETQYF	TGCAGTGCCTCCTCGATAGGGGAGACCCAGTACTTC
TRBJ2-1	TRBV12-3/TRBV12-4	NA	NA	CASSSQRLNEQFF	TGTGCCAGCAGTTCCCAGCGCTTGAATGAGCAGTTCTTC
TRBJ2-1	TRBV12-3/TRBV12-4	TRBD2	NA	CASSHPGLAVSSYNEQFF	TGTGCCAGCAGTCATCCGGGACTAGCGGTGAGCTCCTACAATGAGCAGTTCTTC
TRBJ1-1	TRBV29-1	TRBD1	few	CSVVGWDSLNTEAFF	TGCAGCGTTGTCGGCTGGGACAGCTTGAACACTGAAGCTTTCTTT
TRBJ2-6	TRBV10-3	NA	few	CAISFGQTSGANVLTF	TGTGCCATCAGTTTTGGACAGACCTCTGGGGCCAACGTCCTGACTTTC